What follows is one TCR beta chain and its context. The data were obtained in a study of blood T cell repertoires in COVID-19. For the study at large: COVID-19 samples collected from the United States, Italy and Spain covered acute and convalescent phases. In each case, the material was cDNA or gDNA derived from T cells, B-cell-depleted T cells, or PBMCs.

In the original analysis: Estimates of nucleated cell counts were drawn from the amplification of reference gene primers. Generated by immunoSEQ multiplex PCR, the TCRdb table keeps only in-frame clones and is missing some. V and J calls and clone size come straight from that table; D and trimming were deduced from the DNA. The sample contains under 350,000 clones, roughly 89% of which appear only once. CDR1 is LGHNA, CDR2 YNFKEQ, per germline. V gave up 0 bases and J gave up 0 bases, with 3 bases separating them. The CDR3 length is 15 residues. The sample was peripheral blood. This chain connects TRBV4-2 to TRBJ1-6; no reliable D call. The source is a man aged 35-49 years with acute or convalescent COVID-19. CDR3 loop: CASSQDSSYNSPLHF. The CDR3 DNA sequence: TGTGCCAGCAGCCAAGACAGCTCCTATAATTCACCCCTCCACTTT.